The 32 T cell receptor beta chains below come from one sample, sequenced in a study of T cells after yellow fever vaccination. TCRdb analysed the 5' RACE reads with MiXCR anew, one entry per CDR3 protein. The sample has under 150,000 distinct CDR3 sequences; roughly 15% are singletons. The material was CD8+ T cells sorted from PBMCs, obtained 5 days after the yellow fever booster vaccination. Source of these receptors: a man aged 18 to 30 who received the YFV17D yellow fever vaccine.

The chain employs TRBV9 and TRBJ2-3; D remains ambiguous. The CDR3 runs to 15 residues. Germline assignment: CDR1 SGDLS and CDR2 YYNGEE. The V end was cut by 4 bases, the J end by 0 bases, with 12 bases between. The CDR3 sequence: CASSLSEASTDTQYF. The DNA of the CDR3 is TGTGCCAGCAGCCTAAGCGAGGCGAGCACAGATACGCAGTATTTT.

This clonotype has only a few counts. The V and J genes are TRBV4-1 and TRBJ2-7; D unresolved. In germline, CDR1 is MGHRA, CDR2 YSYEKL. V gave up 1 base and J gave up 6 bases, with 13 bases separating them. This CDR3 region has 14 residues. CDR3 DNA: TGCGCCAGCAGCCAAGGAGCGTCCCTGGGCGAGCAGTACGTC. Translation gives CASSQGASLGEQYV.

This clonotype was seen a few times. The CDR3 nucleotides are TGCAGTGCTAGAATCAGAACTTTCTCTGGAAACACCATATATTTT. Translated: CSARIRTFSGNTIYF. The rearrangement uses TRBV20-1 and TRBJ1-3; D uncertain. The V gene's germline CDR1 is DFQATT and CDR2 SNEGSKA (reference sequence). The germline V and J ends were trimmed by 2 bases and 0 bases, with 11 bases remaining between them. The CDR3 consists of 15 residues.

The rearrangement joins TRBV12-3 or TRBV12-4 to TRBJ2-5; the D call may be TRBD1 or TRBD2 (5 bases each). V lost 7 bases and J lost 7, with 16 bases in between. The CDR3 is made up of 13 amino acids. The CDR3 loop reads CASILGALGTQYF. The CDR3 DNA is TGTGCCAGCATCCTCGGGGCCCTCGGGACCCAGTACTTC.

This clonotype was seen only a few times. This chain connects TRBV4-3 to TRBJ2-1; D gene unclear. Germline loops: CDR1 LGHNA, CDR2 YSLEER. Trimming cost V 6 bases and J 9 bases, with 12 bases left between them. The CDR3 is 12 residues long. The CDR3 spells CASSPFDGEQFF. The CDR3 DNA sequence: TGCGCCAGCAGTCCCTTTGACGGTGAGCAGTTCTTC.

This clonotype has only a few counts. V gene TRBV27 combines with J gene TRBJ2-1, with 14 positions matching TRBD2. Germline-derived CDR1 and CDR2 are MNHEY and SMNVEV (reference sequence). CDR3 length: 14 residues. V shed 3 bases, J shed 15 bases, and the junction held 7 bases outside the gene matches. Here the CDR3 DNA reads TGTGCCAGCAGTTTGGGACTAGCGGGGGAACAACTGTTCTTC. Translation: CASSLGLAGEQLFF.

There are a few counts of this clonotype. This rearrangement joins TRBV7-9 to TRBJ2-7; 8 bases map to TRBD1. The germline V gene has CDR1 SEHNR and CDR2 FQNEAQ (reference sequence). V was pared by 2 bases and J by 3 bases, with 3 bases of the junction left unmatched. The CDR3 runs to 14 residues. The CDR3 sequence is CASSLLTGGYEQYF. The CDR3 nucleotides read TGTGCCAGCAGCTTATTAACAGGGGGCTACGAGCAGTACTTC.

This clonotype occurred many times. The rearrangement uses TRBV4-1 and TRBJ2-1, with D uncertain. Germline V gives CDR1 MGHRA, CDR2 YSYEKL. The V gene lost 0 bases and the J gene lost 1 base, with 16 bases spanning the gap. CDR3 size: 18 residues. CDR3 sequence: CASSQEAGMRVSYNEQFF. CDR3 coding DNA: TGCGCCAGCAGCCAAGAGGCAGGTATGAGAGTTTCCTACAATGAGCAGTTCTTC.

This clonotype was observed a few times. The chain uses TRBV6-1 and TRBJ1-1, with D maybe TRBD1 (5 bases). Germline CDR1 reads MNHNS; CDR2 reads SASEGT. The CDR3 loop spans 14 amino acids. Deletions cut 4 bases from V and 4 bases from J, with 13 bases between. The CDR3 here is CASSVTGPTTEAFF. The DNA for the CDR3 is TGTGCCAGCAGTGTCACAGGCCCTACCACTGAAGCTTTCTTT.

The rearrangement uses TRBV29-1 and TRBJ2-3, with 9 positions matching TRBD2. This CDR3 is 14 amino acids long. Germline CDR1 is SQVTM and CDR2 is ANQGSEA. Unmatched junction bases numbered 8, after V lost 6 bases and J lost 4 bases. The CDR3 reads CSVPGTSFSDTQYF. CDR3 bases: TGCAGCGTGCCCGGGACTAGCTTCTCAGATACGCAGTATTTT.

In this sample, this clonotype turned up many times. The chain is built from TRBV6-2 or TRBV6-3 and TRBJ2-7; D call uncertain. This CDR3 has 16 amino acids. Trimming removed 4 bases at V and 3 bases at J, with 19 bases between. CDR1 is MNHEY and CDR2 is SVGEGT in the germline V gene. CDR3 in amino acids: CASSSGMAGYFYEQYF. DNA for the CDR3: TGTGCCAGCAGTTCTGGGATGGCAGGCTATTTCTACGAGCAGTACTTC.

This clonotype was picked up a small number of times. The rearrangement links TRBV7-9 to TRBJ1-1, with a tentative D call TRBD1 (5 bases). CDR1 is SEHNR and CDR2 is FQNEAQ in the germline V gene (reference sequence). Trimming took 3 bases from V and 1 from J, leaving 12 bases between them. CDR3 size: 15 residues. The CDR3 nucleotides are TGTGCCAGCAGCTTTGGGGGGGTTACGAACACTGAAGCTTTCTTT. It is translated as CASSFGGVTNTEAFF.

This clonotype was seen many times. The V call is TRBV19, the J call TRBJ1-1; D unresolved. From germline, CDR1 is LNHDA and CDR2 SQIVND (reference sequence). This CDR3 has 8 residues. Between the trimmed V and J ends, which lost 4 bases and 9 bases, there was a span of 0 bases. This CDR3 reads CASSKAFF. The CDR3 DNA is TGTGCCAGTAGTAAAGCTTTCTTT.

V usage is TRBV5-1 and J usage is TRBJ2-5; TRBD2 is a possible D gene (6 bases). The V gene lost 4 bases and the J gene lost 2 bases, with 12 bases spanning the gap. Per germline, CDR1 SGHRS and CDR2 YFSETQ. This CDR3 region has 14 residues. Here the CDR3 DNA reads TGCGCCAGCAGCCCCCCACGGGGGCAAGAGACCCAGTACTTC. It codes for CASSPPRGQETQYF.

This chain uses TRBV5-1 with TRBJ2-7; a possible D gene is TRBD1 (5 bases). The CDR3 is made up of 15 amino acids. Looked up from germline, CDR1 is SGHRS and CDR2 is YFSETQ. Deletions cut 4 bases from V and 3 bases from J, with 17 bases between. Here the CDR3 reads CASSVRPDTIYEQYF. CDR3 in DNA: TGCGCCAGCAGCGTAAGACCGGACACTATCTACGAGCAGTACTTC.

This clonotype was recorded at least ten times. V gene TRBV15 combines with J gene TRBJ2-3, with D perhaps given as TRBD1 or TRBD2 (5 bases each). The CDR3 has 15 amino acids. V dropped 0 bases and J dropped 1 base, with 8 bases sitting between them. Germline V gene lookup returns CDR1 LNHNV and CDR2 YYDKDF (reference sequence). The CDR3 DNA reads TGTGCCACCAGCAGAGAGGGACGCGGCACAGATACGCAGTATTTT. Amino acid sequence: CATSREGRGTDTQYF.

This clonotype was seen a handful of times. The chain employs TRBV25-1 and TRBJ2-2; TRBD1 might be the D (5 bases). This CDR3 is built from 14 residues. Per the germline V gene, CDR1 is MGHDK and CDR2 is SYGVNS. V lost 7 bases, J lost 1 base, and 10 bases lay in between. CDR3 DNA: TGTGCCAGCACAGGGTCAGGGAACACCGGGGAGCTGTTTTTT. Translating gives CASTGSGNTGELFF.

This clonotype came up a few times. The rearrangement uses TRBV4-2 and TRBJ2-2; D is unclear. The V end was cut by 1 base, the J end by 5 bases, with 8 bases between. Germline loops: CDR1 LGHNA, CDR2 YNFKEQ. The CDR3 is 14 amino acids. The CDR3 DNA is TGTGCCAGCAGCCAAGGACAAAAGACCGGGGAGCTGTTTTTT. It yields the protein CASSQGQKTGELFF.

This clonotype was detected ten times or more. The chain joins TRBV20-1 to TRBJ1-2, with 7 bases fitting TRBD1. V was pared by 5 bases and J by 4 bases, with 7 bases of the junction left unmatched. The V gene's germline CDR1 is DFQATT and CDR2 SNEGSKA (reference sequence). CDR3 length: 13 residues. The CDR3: CSAPDRDLYGYTF. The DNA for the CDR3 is TGCAGTGCTCCCGACAGGGACCTCTATGGCTACACCTTC.

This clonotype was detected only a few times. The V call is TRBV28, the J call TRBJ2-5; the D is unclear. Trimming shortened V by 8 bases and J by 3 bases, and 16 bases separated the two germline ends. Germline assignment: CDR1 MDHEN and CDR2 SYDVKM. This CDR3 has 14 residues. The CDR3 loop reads CASSTHSLEETQYF. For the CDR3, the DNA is TGTGCCAGCTCGACTCATTCCCTCGAAGAGACCCAGTACTTC.

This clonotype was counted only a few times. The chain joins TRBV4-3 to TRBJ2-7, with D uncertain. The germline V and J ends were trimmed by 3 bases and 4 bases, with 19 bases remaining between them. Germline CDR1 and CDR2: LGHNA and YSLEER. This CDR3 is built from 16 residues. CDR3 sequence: CASSQYSRTDTYEQYF. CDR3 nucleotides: TGCGCCAGCAGCCAGTACTCACGGACGGATACGTACGAGCAGTACTTC.

CDR3 region: CAWSPQNYGYTF. CDR3 bases: TGTGCCTGGAGTCCCCAGAACTATGGCTACACCTTC. J is TRBJ1-2 and V is TRBV30; D remains ambiguous. V shed 2 bases and J shed 2 bases, with 6 bases lying between them. The length of the CDR3 is 12 residues. Germline CDR1 reads GTSNPN; CDR2 reads SVGIG (reference sequence).

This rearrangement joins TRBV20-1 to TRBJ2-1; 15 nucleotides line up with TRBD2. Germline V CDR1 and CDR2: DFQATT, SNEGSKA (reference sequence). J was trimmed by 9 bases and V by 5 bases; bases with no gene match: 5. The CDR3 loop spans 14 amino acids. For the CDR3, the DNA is TGCAGTGCTGGACTAGCGGGGGGGCCTAGTGAGCAGTTCTTC. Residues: CSAGLAGGPSEQFF.

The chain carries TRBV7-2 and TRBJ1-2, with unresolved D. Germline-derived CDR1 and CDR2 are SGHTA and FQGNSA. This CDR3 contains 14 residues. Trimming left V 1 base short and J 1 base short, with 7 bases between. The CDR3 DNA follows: TGTGCCAGCAGCTTAGGCTGGGTTAACTATGGCTACACCTTC. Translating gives CASSLGWVNYGYTF. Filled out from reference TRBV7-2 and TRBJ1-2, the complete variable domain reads GAGVSQSPSNKVTEKGKDVELRCDPISGHTALYWYRQSLGQGLEFLIYFQGNSAPDKSGLPSDRFSAERTGGSVSTLTIQRTQQEDSAVYLCASSLGWVNYGYTFGSGTRLTVV.

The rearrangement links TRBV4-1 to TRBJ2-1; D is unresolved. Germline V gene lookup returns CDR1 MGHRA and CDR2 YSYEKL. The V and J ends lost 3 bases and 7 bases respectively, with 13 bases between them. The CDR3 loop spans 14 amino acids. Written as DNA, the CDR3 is TGCGCCAGCAGCCAGGTACCGGGCACGAATGAGCAGTTCTTC. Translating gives CASSQVPGTNEQFF.

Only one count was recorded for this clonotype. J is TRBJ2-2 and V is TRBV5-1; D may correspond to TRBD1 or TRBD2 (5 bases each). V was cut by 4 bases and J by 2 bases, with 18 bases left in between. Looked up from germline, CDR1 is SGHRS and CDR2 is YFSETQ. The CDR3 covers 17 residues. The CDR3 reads CASSEGRRIGNTGELFF. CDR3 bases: TGCGCCAGCAGCGAGGGACGCCGCATAGGCAACACCGGGGAGCTGTTTTTT.

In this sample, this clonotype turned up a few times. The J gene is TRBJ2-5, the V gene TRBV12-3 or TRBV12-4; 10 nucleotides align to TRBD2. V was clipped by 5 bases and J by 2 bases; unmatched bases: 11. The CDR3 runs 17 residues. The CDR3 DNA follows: TGTGCCAGCAGTCCAGTTCTAGCGGGGGTTGAACAAGAGACCCAGTACTTC. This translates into CASSPVLAGVEQETQYF.

The CDR3 loop is CASSQQLAGGYPGELFF. CDR3 bases: TGTGCCAGCAGTCAGCAATTAGCGGGGGGATATCCAGGGGAGCTGTTTTTT. This chain uses TRBV11-2 with TRBJ2-2, with 10 bases aligning to TRBD2. Germline assignment: CDR1 SGHAT and CDR2 FQNNGV. The CDR3 spans 17 residues. V trimming: 6 bases; J trimming: 8 bases; junction bases outside the gene matches: 15.

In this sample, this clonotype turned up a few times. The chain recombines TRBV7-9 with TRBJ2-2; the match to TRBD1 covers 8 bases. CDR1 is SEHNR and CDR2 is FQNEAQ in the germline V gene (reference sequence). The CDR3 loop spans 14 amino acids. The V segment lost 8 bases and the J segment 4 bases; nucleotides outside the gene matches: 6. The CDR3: CASPETGVTGELFF. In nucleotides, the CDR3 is TGTGCCAGCCCCGAGACAGGGGTCACCGGGGAGCTGTTTTTT.

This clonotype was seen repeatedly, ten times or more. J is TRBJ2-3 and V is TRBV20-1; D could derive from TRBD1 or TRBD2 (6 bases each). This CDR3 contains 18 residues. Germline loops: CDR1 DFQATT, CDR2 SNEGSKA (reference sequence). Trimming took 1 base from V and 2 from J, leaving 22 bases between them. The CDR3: CSARGRRTTRGTTDTQYF. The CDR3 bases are TGCAGTGCTAGAGGCAGGCGAACGACTAGGGGGACCACAGATACGCAGTATTTT.

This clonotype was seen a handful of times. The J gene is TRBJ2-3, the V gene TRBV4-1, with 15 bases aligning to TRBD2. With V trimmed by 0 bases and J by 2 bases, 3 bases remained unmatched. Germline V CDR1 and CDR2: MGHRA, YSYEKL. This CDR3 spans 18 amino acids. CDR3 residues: CASSQEGLAGGFTDTQYF. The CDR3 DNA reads TGCGCCAGCAGCCAAGAGGGACTAGCGGGGGGATTCACAGATACGCAGTATTTT.

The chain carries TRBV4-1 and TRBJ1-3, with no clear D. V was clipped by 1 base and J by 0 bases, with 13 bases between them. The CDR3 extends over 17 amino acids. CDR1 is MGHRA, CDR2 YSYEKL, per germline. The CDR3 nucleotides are TGCGCCAGCAGCCAAGTAGGGCGAGGCCCCTCTGGAAACACCATATATTTT. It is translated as CASSQVGRGPSGNTIYF.